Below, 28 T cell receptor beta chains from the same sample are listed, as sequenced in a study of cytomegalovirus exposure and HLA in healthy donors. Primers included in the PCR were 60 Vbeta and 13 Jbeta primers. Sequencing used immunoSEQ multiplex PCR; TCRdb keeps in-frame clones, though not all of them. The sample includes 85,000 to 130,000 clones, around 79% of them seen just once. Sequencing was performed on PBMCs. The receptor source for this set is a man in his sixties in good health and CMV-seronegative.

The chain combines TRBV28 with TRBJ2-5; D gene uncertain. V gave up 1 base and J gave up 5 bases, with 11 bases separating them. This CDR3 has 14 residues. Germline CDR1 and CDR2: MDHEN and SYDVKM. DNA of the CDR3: TGTGCCAGCAGTTTATCGGCAGGCCGGGAGACCCAGTACTTC. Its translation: CASSLSAGRETQYF.

CDR3: CASSPQGLGFGYTF. The CDR3 bases are TGTGCCAGCAGCCCTCAGGGGCTCGGGTTTGGCTACACCTTC. V usage is TRBV7-6 and J usage is TRBJ1-2; tentative D call: TRBD1 (6 bases). CDR1 and CDR2 (germline): SGHVS, FNYEAQ. The CDR3 covers 14 residues. V dropped 5 bases and J dropped 7 bases, with 17 bases sitting between them.

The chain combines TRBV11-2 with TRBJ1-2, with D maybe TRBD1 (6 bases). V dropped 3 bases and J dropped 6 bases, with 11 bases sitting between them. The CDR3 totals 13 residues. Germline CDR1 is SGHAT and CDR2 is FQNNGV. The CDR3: CASSFPRGHGYTF. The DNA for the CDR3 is TGTGCCAGCAGCTTCCCCAGGGGCCATGGCTACACCTTC.

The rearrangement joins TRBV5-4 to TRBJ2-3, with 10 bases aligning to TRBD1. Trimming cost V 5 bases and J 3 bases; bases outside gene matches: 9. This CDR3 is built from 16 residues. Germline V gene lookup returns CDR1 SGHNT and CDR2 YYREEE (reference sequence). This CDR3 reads CASRYVPGQGTDTQYF. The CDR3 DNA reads TGTGCCAGCAGATACGTACCGGGACAGGGGACAGATACGCAGTATTTT.

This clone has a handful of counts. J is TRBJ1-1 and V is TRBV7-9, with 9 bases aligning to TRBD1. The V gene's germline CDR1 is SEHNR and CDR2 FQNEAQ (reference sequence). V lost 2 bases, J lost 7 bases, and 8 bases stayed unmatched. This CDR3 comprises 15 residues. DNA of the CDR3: TGTGCCAGCAGCTTAATTTACAGGGGGCGAGGTGAAGCTTTCTTT. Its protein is CASSLIYRGRGEAFF. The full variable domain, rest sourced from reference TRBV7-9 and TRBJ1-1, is DTGVSQNPRHKITKRGQNVTFRCDPISEHNRLYWYRQTLGQGPEFLTYFQNEAQLEKSRLLSDRFSAERPKGSFSTLEIQRTEQGDSAMYLCASSLIYRGRGEAFFGQGTRLTVV.

CDR3 sequence: CASSPRDRGFLPRPQHF. CDR3 DNA: TGTGCCAGCAGTCCCCGGGACAGGGGGTTCTTACCTCGGCCCCAGCATTTT. V is TRBV2 and J is TRBJ1-5; 11 bases are a match to TRBD1. J lost 9 bases, V lost 5 bases, and 15 bases had no gene match. Germline-derived CDR1 and CDR2 are SNHLY and FYNNEI. The CDR3 spans 17 residues.

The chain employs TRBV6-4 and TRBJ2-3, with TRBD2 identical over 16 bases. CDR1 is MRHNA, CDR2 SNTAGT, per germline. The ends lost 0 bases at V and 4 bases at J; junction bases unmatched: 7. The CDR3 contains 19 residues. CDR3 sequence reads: CASSDSGTSGGARADTQYF. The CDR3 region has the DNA TGTGCCAGCAGTGACTCGGGGACTAGCGGGGGGGCCCGGGCAGATACGCAGTATTTT.

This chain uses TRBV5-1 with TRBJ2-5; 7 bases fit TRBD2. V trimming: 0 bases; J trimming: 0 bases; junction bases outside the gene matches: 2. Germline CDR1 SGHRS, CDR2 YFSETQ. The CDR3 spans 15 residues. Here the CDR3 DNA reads TGCGCCAGCAGCTTGGACGGGAGGTACCAAGAGACCCAGTACTTC. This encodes CASSLDGRYQETQYF.

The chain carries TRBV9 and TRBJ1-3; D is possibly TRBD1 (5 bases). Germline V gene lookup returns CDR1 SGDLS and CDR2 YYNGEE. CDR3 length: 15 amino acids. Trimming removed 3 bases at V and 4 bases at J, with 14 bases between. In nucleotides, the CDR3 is TGTGCCAGCAGCGCGAGACCAGGGCCCGGAAACACCATATATTTT. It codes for CASSARPGPGNTIYF.

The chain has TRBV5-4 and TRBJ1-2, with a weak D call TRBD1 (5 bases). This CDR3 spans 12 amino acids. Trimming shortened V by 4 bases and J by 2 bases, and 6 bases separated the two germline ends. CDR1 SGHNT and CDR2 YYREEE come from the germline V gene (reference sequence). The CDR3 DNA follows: TGTGCCAGCAGCCGACAGAACTATGGCTACACCTTC. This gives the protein CASSRQNYGYTF.

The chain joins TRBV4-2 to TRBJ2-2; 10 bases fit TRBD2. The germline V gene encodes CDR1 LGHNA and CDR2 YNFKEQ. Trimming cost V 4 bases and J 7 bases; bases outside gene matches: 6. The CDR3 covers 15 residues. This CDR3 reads CASSLSGGSDGELFF. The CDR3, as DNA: TGTGCCAGCAGCCTTAGCGGGGGGTCAGACGGGGAGCTGTTTTTT.

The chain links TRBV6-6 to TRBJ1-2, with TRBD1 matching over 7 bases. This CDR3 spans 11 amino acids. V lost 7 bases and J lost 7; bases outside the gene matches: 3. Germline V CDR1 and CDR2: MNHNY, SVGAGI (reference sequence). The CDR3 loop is CASTNRGGYTF. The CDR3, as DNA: TGTGCCAGCACCAACAGGGGTGGCTACACCTTC.

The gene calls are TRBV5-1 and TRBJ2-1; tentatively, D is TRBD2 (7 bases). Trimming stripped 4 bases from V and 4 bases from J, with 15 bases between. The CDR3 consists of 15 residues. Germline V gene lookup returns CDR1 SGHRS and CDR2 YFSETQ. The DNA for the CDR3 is TGCGCCAGCAGCGGGGAAGGGGGGGGGTACAATGAGCAGTTCTTC. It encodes CASSGEGGGYNEQFF.

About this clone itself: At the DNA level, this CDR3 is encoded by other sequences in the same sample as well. The CDR3: CASSSGSGVYEQYF. The CDR3 bases are TGTGCCAGCAGTAGCGGCTCAGGAGTGTACGAGCAGTACTTC. The chain has TRBV27 and TRBJ2-7, with D perhaps matching TRBD2 (5 bases). Germline V gene data show CDR1 as MNHEY and CDR2 as SMNVEV (reference sequence). The CDR3 length is 14 residues. With 5 bases removed from V and 4 bases from J, the gap between germline ends came to 15 bases.

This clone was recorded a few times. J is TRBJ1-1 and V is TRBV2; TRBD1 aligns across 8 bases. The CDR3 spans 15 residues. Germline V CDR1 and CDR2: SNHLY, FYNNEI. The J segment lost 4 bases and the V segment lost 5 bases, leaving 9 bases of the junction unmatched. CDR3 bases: TGTGCCAGCAGTAAACCGCTGGACAGGGCCACTGAAGCTTTCTTT. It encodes CASSKPLDRATEAFF.

The chain's CDR3 is CASSQEIPSEQFF. The CDR3 DNA reads TGCGCCAGCAGCCAAGAAATCCCCTCCGAGCAGTTCTTC. The gene calls are TRBV4-3 and TRBJ2-1; D is unresolved. This CDR3 is built from 13 residues. CDR1 and CDR2 (germline): LGHNA, YSLEER. With 0 bases removed from V and 10 bases from J, the gap between germline ends came to 10 bases.

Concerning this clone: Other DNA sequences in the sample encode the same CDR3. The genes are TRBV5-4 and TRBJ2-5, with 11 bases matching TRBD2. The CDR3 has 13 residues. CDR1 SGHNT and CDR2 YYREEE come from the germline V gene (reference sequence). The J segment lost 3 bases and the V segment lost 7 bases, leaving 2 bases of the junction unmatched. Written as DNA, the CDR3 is TGTGCCAGCTCTAGCGGGGGGAAAGAGACCCAGTACTTC. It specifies CASSSGGKETQYF.

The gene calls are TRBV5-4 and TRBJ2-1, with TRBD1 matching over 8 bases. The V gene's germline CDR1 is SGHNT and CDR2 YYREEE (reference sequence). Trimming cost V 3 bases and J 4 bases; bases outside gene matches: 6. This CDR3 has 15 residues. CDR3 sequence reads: CASSSGTGAYNEQFF. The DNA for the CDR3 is TGTGCCAGCAGCTCCGGGACAGGTGCTTACAATGAGCAGTTCTTC. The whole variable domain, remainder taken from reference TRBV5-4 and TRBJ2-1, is ETGVTQSPTHLIKTRGQQVTLRCSSQSGHNTVSWYQQALGQGPQFIFQYYREEENGRGNFPPRFSGLQFPNYSSELNVNALELDDSALYLCASSSGTGAYNEQFFGPGTRLTVL.

CDR3 region: CASSPPWQRSNVLTF. Written as DNA, the CDR3 is TGTGCCAGCAGCCCGCCTTGGCAACGAAGCAACGTCCTGACTTTC. This sequence joins TRBV14 and TRBJ2-6; D uncertain. The CDR3 is 15 residues long. Germline CDR1 reads SGHDN; CDR2 reads FVKESK. Trimming took 4 bases from V and 9 from J, leaving 16 bases between them.

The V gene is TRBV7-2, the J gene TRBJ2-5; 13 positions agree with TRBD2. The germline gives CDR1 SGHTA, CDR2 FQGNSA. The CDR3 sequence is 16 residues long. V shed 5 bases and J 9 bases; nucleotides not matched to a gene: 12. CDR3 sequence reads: CASSAGTSGVQVAQYF. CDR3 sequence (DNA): TGTGCCAGCAGCGCCGGGACTAGCGGGGTCCAAGTGGCCCAGTACTTC.

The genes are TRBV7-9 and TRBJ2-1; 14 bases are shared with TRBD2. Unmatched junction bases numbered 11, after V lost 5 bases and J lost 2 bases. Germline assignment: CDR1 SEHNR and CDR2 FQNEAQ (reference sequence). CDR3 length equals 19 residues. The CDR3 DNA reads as TGTGCCAGCAGCCCGACTAGCGGGGGGGCCCGTTCCCCCTACAATGAGCAGTTCTTC. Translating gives CASSPTSGGARSPYNEQFF. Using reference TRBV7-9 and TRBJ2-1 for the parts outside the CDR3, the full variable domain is DTGVSQNPRHKITKRGQNVTFRCDPISEHNRLYWYRQTLGQGPEFLTYFQNEAQLEKSRLLSDRFSAERPKGSFSTLEIQRTEQGDSAMYLCASSPTSGGARSPYNEQFFGPGTRLTVL.

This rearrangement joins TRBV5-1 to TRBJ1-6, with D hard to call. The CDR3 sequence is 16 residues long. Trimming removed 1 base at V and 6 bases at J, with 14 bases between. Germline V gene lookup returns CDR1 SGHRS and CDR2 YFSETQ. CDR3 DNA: TGCGCCAGCAGCTTGAGTTTTCCGGGGAGTAATTCACCCCTCCACTTT. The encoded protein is CASSLSFPGSNSPLHF.

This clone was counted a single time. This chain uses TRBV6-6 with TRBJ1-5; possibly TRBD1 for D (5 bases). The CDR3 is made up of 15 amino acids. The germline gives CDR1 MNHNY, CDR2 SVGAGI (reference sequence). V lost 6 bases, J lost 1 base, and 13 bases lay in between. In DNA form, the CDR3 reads TGTGCCAGCAGCCCGGGCCCAGGGAGCAATCAGCCCCAGCATTTT. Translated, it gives CASSPGPGSNQPQHF.

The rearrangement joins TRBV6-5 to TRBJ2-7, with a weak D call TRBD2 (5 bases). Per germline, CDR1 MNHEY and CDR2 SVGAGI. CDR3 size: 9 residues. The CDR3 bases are TGTGCCAGCAGACCCGGGCGGGACGTC. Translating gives CASRPGRDV.

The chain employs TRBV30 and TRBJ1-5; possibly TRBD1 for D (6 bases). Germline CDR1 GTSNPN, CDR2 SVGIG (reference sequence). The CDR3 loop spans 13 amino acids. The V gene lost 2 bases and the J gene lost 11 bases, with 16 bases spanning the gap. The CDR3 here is CAWSRAGAASQHF. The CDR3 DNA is TGTGCCTGGAGTAGGGCGGGGGCCGCGTCCCAGCATTTT.

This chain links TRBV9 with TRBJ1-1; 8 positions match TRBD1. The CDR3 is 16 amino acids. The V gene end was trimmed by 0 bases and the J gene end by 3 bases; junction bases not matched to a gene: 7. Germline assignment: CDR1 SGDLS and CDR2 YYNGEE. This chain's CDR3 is CASSVGLGQGDTEAFF. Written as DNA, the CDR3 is TGTGCCAGCAGCGTAGGTTTAGGACAGGGAGACACTGAAGCTTTCTTT.

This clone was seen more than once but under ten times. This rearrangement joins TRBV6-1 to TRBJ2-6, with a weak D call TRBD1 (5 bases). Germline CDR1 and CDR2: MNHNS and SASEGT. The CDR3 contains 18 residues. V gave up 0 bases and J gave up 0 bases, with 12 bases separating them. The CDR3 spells CASSEAHRFSSGANVLTF. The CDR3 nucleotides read TGTGCCAGCAGTGAAGCGCACAGGTTCAGCTCTGGGGCCAACGTCCTGACTTTC.

CDR3 sequence reads: CASSPQRRGARQETQYF. CDR3 in DNA: TGTGCCAGCTCACCACAACGTCGGGGGGCAAGACAAGAGACCCAGTACTTC. This chain links TRBV18 with TRBJ2-5, with a weak D call TRBD2 (7 bases). CDR3 length: 17 residues. The germline V and J ends were trimmed by 1 base and 2 bases, with 17 bases remaining between them. The germline CDR1 and CDR2 sequences are KGHSH and LQKENI.